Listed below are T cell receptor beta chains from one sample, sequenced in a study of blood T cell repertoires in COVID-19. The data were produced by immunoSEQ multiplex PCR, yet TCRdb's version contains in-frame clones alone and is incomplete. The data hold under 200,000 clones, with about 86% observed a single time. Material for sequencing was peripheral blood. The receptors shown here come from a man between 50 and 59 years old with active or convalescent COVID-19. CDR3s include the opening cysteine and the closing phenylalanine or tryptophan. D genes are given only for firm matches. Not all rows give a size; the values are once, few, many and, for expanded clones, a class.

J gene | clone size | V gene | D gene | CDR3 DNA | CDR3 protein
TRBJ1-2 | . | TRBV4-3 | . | TGCGCCAGCAGCCAAATCCCGGGGGTAACCTATGGCTACACCTTC | CASSQIPGVTYGYTF
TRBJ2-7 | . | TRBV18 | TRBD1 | TGTGCCAGCTCCGGACAGGGCGAAATCGACGAGCAGTACTTC | CASSGQGEIDEQYF
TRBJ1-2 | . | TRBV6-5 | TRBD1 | TGTGCCAGCAGTTCTGCCAGGGGGATGATCTATGGCTACACCTTC | CASSSARGMIYGYTF
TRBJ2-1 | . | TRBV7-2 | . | TGTGCCAGCAGCTTACGCCCCCCCGGTCCTGTCTCCTACAATGAGCAGTTCTTC | CASSLRPPGPVSYNEQFF
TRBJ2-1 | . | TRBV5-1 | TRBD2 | TGCGCCAGCAGCCGATCCGGGACTAGCGTCAATGAGCAGTTCTTC | CASSRSGTSVNEQFF
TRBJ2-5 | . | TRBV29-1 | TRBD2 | TGCAGCGTTGCGACTAGCCGAGAGACCCAGTACTTC | CSVATSRETQYF
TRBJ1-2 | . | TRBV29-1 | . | TGCAGCGTTGCTGGACAGAACTATGGCTACACCTTC | CSVAGQNYGYTF
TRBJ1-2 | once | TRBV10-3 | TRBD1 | TGTGCCATCAGTGGCCCTATATGGGACAGGGGGACCTATGGCTACACCTTC | CAISGPIWDRGTYGYTF
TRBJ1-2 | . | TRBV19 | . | TGTGCCAGTAGTCCCGCAGGGATAAACTATGGCTACACCTTC | CASSPAGINYGYTF
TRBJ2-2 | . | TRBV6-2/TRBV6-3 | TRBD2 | TGTGCCAGCAGTTACAGACTAGCGGGAGCAGGCGGGGAGCTGTTTTTT | CASSYRLAGAGGELFF
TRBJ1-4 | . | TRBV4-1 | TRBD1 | TGCGCCAGCAGCAAAAACAGGGGGGTCGAAAAACTGTTTTTT | CASSKNRGVEKLFF
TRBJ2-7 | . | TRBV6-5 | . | TGTGCCAGCAGTTACGGGGGGGGCAGGACCTACGAGCAGTACTTC | CASSYGGGRTYEQYF
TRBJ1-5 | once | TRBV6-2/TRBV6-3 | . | TGTGCCAGCAGTTACCGCTCTCGGGGGGCGAGCAATCAGCCCCAGCATTTT | CASSYRSRGASNQPQHF
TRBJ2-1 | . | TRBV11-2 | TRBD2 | TGTGCCAGCACCGATTATGCGGGAGAGATTGATTATTACTACAATGAGCAGTTCTTC | CASTDYAGEIDYYYNEQFF
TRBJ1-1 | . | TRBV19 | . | TGTGCCAGAAGGGGCCTTCTCGAGAACACTGAAGCTTTCTTT | CARRGLLENTEAFF
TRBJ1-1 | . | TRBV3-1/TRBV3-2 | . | TGTGCCAGCAGCCAAGCGTATAGGGGAAGGACTGAAGCTTTCTTT | CASSQAYRGRTEAFF
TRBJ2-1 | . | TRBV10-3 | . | TGTGCCATCTCTCCAGGACAGAACTACAATGAGCAGTTCTTC | CAISPGQNYNEQFF
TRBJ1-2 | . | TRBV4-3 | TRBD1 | TGCGCCAGCAGCCAAGTCGGCAGGGGGCTAGGGGGCTACACCTTC | CASSQVGRGLGGYTF
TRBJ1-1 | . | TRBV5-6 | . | TGTGCCAGCAGCCTCCGACAGGAAGCTTTCTTT | CASSLRQEAFF
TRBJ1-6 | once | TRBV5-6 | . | TGTGCCAGCAGCCCGGACGGGGATTCACCCCTCCACTTT | CASSPDGDSPLHF
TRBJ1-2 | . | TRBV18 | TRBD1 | TGTGCCAGCTCACCTACTCCGGGACAGGGAAACTATGGCTACACCTTC | CASSPTPGQGNYGYTF
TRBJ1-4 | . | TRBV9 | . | TGTGCCAGCAGCGTAGGGAGCAGTCCTAATGAAAAACTGTTTTTT | CASSVGSSPNEKLFF
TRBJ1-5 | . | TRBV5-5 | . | TGTGCCAGCAGCGCGGACAGAAGTCAGCCCCAGCATTTT | CASSADRSQPQHF
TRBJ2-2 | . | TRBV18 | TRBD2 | TGTGCCAGCTCACCACCGACACTAGCGGGTAACGCCGGGGAGCTGTTTTTT | CASSPPTLAGNAGELFF